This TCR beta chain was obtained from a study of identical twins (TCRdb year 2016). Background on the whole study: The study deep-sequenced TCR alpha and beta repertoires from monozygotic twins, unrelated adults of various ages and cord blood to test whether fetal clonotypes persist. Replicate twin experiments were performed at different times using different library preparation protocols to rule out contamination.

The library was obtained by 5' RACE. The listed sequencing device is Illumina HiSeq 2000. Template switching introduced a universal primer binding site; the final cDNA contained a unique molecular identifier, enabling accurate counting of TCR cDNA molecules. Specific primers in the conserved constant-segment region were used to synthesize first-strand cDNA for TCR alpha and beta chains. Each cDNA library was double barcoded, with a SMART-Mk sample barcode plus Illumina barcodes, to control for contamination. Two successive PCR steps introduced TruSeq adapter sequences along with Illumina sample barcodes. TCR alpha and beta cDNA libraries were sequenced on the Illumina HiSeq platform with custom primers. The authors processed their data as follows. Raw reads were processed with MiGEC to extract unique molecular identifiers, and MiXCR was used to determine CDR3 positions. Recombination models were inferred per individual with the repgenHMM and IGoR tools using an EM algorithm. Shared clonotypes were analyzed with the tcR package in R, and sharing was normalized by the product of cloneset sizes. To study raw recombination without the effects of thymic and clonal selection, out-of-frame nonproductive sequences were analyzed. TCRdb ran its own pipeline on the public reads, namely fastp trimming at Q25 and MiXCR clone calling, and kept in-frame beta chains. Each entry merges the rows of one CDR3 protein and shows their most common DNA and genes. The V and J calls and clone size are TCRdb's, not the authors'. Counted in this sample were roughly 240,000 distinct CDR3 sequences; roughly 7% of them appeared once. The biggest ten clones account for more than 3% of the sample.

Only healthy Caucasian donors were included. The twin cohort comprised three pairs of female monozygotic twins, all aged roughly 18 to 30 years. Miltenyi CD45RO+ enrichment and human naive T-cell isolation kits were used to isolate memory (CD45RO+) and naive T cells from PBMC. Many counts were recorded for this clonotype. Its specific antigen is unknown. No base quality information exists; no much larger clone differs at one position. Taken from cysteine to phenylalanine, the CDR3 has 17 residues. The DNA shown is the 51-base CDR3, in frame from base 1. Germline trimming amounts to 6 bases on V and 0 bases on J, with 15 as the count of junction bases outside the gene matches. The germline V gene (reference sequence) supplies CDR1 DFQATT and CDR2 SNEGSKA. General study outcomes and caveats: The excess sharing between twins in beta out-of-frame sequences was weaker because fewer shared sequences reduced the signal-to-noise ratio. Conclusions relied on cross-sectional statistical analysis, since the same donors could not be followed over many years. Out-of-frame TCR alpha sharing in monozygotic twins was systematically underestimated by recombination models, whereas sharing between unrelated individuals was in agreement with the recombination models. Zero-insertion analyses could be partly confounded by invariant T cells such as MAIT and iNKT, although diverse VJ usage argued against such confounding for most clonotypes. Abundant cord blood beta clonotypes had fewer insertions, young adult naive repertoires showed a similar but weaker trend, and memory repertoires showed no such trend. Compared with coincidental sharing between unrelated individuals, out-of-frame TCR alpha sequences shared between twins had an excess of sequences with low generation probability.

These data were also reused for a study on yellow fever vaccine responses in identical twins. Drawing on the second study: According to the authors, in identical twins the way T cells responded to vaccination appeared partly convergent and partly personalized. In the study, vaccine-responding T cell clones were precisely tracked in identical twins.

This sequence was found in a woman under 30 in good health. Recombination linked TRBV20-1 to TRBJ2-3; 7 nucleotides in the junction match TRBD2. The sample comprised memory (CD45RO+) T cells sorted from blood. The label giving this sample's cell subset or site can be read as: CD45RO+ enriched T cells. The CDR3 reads CSAPRPGLTSSTDTQYF. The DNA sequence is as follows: TGCAGTGCCCCCCGACCGGGACTAACATCTAGCACAGATACGCAGTATTTT.